Sequencing of this TCR beta chain was carried out in a study of CD8 T cells in Susac syndrome. The RNA, about 0.45 to 1 ug, was put through reverse transcription using random hexamers. TCRdb fed the immunoSEQ multiplex PCR reads into MiXCR, producing one record per CDR3 protein. This table has about 80,000 distinct CDR3 sequences, 94% appearing once. With 8 bases removed from V and 1 base from J, the gap between germline ends came to 15 bases. CDR1 and CDR2 (germline): MNHEY, SMNVEV (reference sequence). The CDR3 spans 14 residues. This rearrangement joins TRBV27 to TRBJ2-7; TRBD1 is a possible D gene (7 bases). The source of this sequence is a human donor with Susac syndrome. Sequencing input: CD8+ T cells from PBMCs. Here the CDR3 reads CASVRQGGSYEQYF. CDR3 bases: TGTGCCAGCGTGCGTCAGGGGGGATCCTACGAGCAGTACTTC.